One and the same sample provided the 22 T cell receptor beta chains below, sequenced in a study of blood T cell repertoires in COVID-19. Here immunoSEQ multiplex PCR was the method, and the copy in TCRdb shows in-frame clones only, minus some. The sample has around 250,000 clones, 86% seen once. The sample was peripheral blood. All receptors come from a man aged 35 to 55 with active or convalescent COVID-19.

This chain joins TRBV30 and TRBJ1-5; 9 bases match TRBD1. The V and J ends lost 0 bases and 7 bases, in that order; junction bases with no gene match: 4. Germline V gene lookup returns CDR1 GTSNPN and CDR2 SVGIG (reference sequence). The CDR3 length is 14 residues. CDR3 bases: TGTGCCTGGAGTGTTTTGACAGGGGGGCAGCCCCAGCATTTT. It yields the protein CAWSVLTGGQPQHF.

This clone was seen a single time. This sequence joins TRBV25-1 and TRBJ1-5; TRBD1 aligns across 7 bases. The CDR3 sequence is 15 residues long. The germline V gene encodes CDR1 MGHDK and CDR2 SYGVNS. J gave up 8 bases and V 2 bases, and 9 bases lay outside the gene matches. The CDR3 sequence: CASSEATGAGEPQHF. CDR3 nucleotides: TGTGCCAGCAGTGAAGCCACAGGGGCCGGCGAGCCCCAGCATTTT. Using reference TRBV25-1 and TRBJ1-5 for the parts outside the CDR3, the full variable domain is EADIYQTPRYLVIGTGKKITLECSQTMGHDKMYWYQQDPGMELHLIHYSYGVNSTEKGDLSSESTVSRIRTEHFPLTLESARPSHTSQYLCASSEATGAGEPQHFGDGTRLSIL.

This chain uses TRBV11-3 with TRBJ1-1; 7 nucleotides line up with TRBD1. The length of the CDR3 is 15 residues. The ends lost 4 bases at V and 2 bases at J; junction bases unmatched: 7. The germline gives CDR1 SGHNT, CDR2 YENEEA. The CDR3 reads CASSSRDSPNTEAFF. The CDR3 DNA follows: TGTGCCAGCAGCTCCCGGGACAGCCCCAACACTGAAGCTTTCTTT.

The count of this clone is one. J is TRBJ2-7 and V is TRBV13; 7 nucleotides match TRBD1. The CDR3 runs to 13 residues. V trimming: 7 bases; J trimming: 5 bases; junction bases outside the gene matches: 8. The germline CDR1 and CDR2 sequences are PRHDT and FYEKMQ (reference sequence). CDR3 nucleotide sequence: TGTGCCAGCAACCGCAGGGGGTTCCACGAGCAGTACTTC. Its translation: CASNRRGFHEQYF.

CDR3 bases: TGTGCCAGCAGCTTTAAGAGCTCTGGGGCCAACGTCCTGACTTTC. Amino acids: CASSFKSSGANVLTF. This chain joins TRBV5-6 and TRBJ2-6; unclear D gene. V was cut by 2 bases and J by 0 bases, with 6 bases left in between. This CDR3 region has 15 residues. Germline CDR1 reads SGHDT; CDR2 reads YYEEEE.

The rearrangement links TRBV11-2 to TRBJ2-7; 11 nucleotides line up with TRBD1. The length of the CDR3 is 14 residues. Trimming took 6 bases from V and 6 from J; bases not matched to a gene: 7. Germline values: CDR1 SGHAT, CDR2 FQNNGV. The CDR3 nucleotides read TGTGCCAGCAGTTCCGGGACAGGGGGTATCGAGCAGTACTTC. It is translated as CASSSGTGGIEQYF.

This sequence joins TRBV5-4 and TRBJ2-7; 7 nucleotides line up with TRBD2. After removal of 4 bases from V and 0 bases from J, the junction contained 10 bases not matched to a gene. The CDR3 has 16 residues. The germline V gene encodes CDR1 SGHNT and CDR2 YYREEE (reference sequence). The CDR3 here is CASSPLWGGSSYEQYF. The CDR3 coding sequence is TGTGCCAGCAGCCCCCTTTGGGGGGGAAGCTCCTACGAGCAGTACTTC.

The CDR3 loop is CASSPQTRTYEQYF. For the CDR3, the DNA is TGTGCCAGCTCACCTCAGACCAGGACCTACGAGCAGTACTTC. The rearrangement links TRBV18 to TRBJ2-7, with D unresolved. The CDR3 has 14 amino acids. V lost 3 bases and J 2 bases, leaving 11 bases between the germline ends. Germline V gene sequence: CDR1 KGHSH, CDR2 LQKENI.

This clone has a handful of counts. Distinct nucleotide sequences in the sample also encode this CDR3. The chain joins TRBV5-1 to TRBJ1-6; TRBD1 aligns across 9 bases. The germline V gene has CDR1 SGHRS and CDR2 YFSETQ. J was trimmed by 9 bases and V by 3 bases; bases with no gene match: 4. The CDR3 contains 14 residues. The CDR3 here is CASSSDRGGSPLHF. DNA of the CDR3: TGCGCCAGCAGCTCGGACAGGGGCGGTTCACCCCTCCACTTT. The variable domain in full, completed from reference TRBV5-1 and TRBJ1-6, reads KAGVTQTPRYLIKTRGQQVTLSCSPISGHRSVSWYQQTPGQGLQFLFEYFSETQRNKGNFPGRFSGRQFSNSRSEMNVSTLELGDSALYLCASSSDRGGSPLHFGNGTRLTVT.

The chain joins TRBV7-9 to TRBJ2-5, with D possibly TRBD2 on 5 matching bases. Germline CDR1 is SEHNR and CDR2 is FQNEAQ (reference sequence). Trimming took 2 bases from V and 0 from J, leaving 7 bases between them. This CDR3 is built from 14 residues. CDR3 coding DNA: TGTGCCAGCAGCTTACGAGGGAACCAAGAGACCCAGTACTTC. Residues: CASSLRGNQETQYF. Combining the CDR3 with reference TRBV7-9 and TRBJ2-5 gives the whole variable domain DTGVSQNPRHKITKRGQNVTFRCDPISEHNRLYWYRQTLGQGPEFLTYFQNEAQLEKSRLLSDRFSAERPKGSFSTLEIQRTEQGDSAMYLCASSLRGNQETQYFGPGTRLLVL.

The J gene is TRBJ2-6, the V gene TRBV4-2; D perhaps matches TRBD1 (6 bases). Trimming removed 0 bases at V and 4 bases at J, with 10 bases between. Germline loops: CDR1 LGHNA, CDR2 YNFKEQ. CDR3 length: 16 amino acids. CDR3 sequence: CASSQDQGSGANVLTF. The CDR3 bases are TGTGCCAGCAGCCAAGATCAGGGGAGCGGGGCCAACGTCCTGACTTTC.

The chain carries TRBV19 and TRBJ1-5; no clear D. The CDR3 loop spans 14 amino acids. Looked up from germline, CDR1 is LNHDA and CDR2 is SQIVND (reference sequence). Trimming shortened V by 6 bases and J by 3 bases, and 12 bases separated the two germline ends. The CDR3 DNA reads TGTGCCAGTAGGGCGGGAAATGCCAATCAGCCCCAGCATTTT. It specifies CASRAGNANQPQHF.

The V and J genes are TRBV7-2 and TRBJ1-3; 7 positions agree with TRBD1. V dropped 2 bases and J dropped 5; count of bases not matched to a gene: 6. The V gene's germline CDR1 is SGHTA and CDR2 FQGNSA. CDR3 length: 15 residues. CDR3 DNA: TGTGCCAGCAGCTTACCCGGGACAGTTAGAAACACCATATATTTT. This translates into CASSLPGTVRNTIYF.

The rearrangement uses TRBV9 and TRBJ1-1; D is perhaps TRBD1 (5 bases). The V end was cut by 3 bases, the J end by 5 bases, with 11 bases between. Germline assignment: CDR1 SGDLS and CDR2 YYNGEE. This CDR3 comprises 13 residues. The CDR3 region has the DNA TGTGCCAGCAGCGCCCCACGGGGGACTGAAGCTTTCTTT. Protein product: CASSAPRGTEAFF.

The chain couples TRBV28 to TRBJ2-1; 7 bases fit TRBD1. The CDR3 sequence is 12 residues long. V lost 8 bases to trimming and J lost 2 bases; unmatched junction nucleotides: 0. CDR1 MDHEN and CDR2 SYDVKM come from the germline V gene. The CDR3 loop reads CASGTAYNEQFF. In nucleotides, the CDR3 is TGTGCCAGCGGGACAGCCTACAATGAGCAGTTCTTC.

The rearrangement links TRBV9 to TRBJ2-1; 10 nucleotides match TRBD2. Germline lookup yields CDR1 SGDLS and CDR2 YYNGEE. The CDR3 length is 19 residues. V lost 3 bases and J lost 7; bases outside the gene matches: 19. CDR3 sequence reads: CASSEVPPFLAGVGNEQFF. CDR3 DNA sequence: TGTGCCAGCAGCGAGGTTCCGCCTTTTCTAGCGGGAGTTGGGAATGAGCAGTTCTTC.

The chain has TRBV13 and TRBJ1-1; D is unresolved. Per germline, CDR1 PRHDT and CDR2 FYEKMQ (reference sequence). V dropped 0 bases and J dropped 7 bases, with 9 bases sitting between them. This CDR3 is built from 13 residues. CDR3 region: CASSLGLRSEAFF. In DNA form, the CDR3 reads TGTGCCAGCAGCTTAGGTTTGAGGAGTGAAGCTTTCTTT.

V and J are TRBV7-9 and TRBJ2-5, with D possibly TRBD2 on 6 matching bases. Germline loops: CDR1 SEHNR, CDR2 FQNEAQ (reference sequence). There are 16 residues in the CDR3. V was trimmed by 4 bases and J by 0 bases, leaving 15 bases between them. The CDR3 bases are TGTGCCAGCAGCTCCCGCGGGGCCGTTGACCAAGAGACCCAGTACTTC. Translation: CASSSRGAVDQETQYF. The variable domain in full, with the rest retrieved from reference TRBV7-9 and TRBJ2-5, is DTGVSQNPRHKITKRGQNVTFRCDPISEHNRLYWYRQTLGQGPEFLTYFQNEAQLEKSRLLSDRFSAERPKGSFSTLEIQRTEQGDSAMYLCASSSRGAVDQETQYFGPGTRLLVL.

The CDR3 DNA reads as TGTGCCAGCAGTTCTAGTCCTATTCTAGCCAAAAACATTCAGTACTTC. Translation: CASSSSPILAKNIQYF. The chain is built from TRBV2 and TRBJ2-4; D is ambiguous. The CDR3 is made up of 16 amino acids. Germline V gene data show CDR1 as SNHLY and CDR2 as FYNNEI. The germline V and J ends were trimmed by 5 bases and 0 bases, with 14 bases remaining between them.

The V and J genes are TRBV10-1 and TRBJ2-5; D gene unclear. CDR3 length: 14 amino acids. V lost 0 bases to trimming and J lost 5 bases, with 10 bases between them. Germline CDR1 reads WNHNN; CDR2 reads SYGVQD (reference sequence). The CDR3, as DNA: TGCGCCAGCAGTGAGTCGATGGAGTTGGAGACCCAGTACTTC. It is translated as CASSESMELETQYF.

This clone appeared many times. In DNA, the CDR3 is TGCGCCAGCACGGGGGGCAGTCAAGAGACCCAGTACTTC. Residues: CASTGGSQETQYF. J is TRBJ2-5 and V is TRBV5-1; D may be TRBD2 (7 bases). The CDR3 is 13 residues long. Deletions cut 6 bases from V and 2 bases from J, with 11 bases between. From germline, CDR1 is SGHRS and CDR2 YFSETQ.

The chain carries TRBV5-1 and TRBJ2-1, with TRBD1 identical over 9 bases. CDR3 size: 16 residues. J lost 4 bases, V lost 4 bases, and 9 bases had no gene match. CDR1 SGHRS and CDR2 YFSETQ come from the germline V gene. The CDR3 DNA follows: TGCGCCAGCAGCCCAACCGGACAGGGGATATACAATGAGCAGTTCTTC. Amino acid sequence: CASSPTGQGIYNEQFF.